This paragraph reports one TCR beta chain. Its antigen is undetermined. Germline values: CDR1 LNHDA, CDR2 SQIVND (reference sequence). V was cut by 7 bases and J by 0 bases, with 16 bases left in between. CDR3 length equals 17 residues. These data originate in a study of T cell responses to AZD1222 COVID-19 vaccine. Overall study findings and caveats: Samples come after the peak T cell response, not at day 14.

TCRdb's table, derived via immunoSEQ multiplex PCR, lists solely in-frame clones and lacks some. Of 150,000 to 200,000 clones in the sample, approximately 93% are singletons; the top ten hold about 0.9%. Specimen: peripheral blood, collected on day 0 of AZD1222 vaccination. The source is an adult in good health. The chain links TRBV19 to TRBJ2-6, with D possibly matching TRBD2 (6 bases). The CDR3 spells CASTRGAGRSGANVLTF. CDR3 coding DNA: TGTGCCAGTACCCGCGGGGCAGGGCGCTCTGGGGCCAACGTCCTGACTTTC.